This entry lists 9 T cell receptor beta chains sequenced from one sample in a study of human thymus T cells. Libraries were prepared by immunoSEQ multiplex PCR; TCRdb keeps only in-frame clonotypes and omits some of them. The sample records roughly 130,000 clones, approximately 96% being singletons. Corrective heart surgery yielded the resections from which the thymus tissue came. The specimen sequenced was thymus tissue. These receptors all stem from a boy less than two years old with a congenital heart defect but otherwise immunologically healthy.

The V gene is TRBV7-2, the J gene TRBJ1-2, with D uncertain. CDR3 length equals 11 residues. From germline, CDR1 is SGHTA and CDR2 FQGNSA. The V and J ends lost 0 bases and 8 bases respectively, with 4 bases between them. Here the CDR3 reads CASSLAVGYTF. CDR3 nucleotide sequence: TGTGCCAGCAGCTTAGCAGTGGGCTACACCTTC.

The V gene is TRBV2, the J gene TRBJ2-5; 8 bases align to TRBD1. The V gene's germline CDR1 is SNHLY and CDR2 FYNNEI. V was clipped by 3 bases and J by 1 base; unmatched bases: 13. The CDR3 is 18 amino acids. CDR3 nucleotides: TGTGCCAGCAGTGAGCCTCCCGGGATCAGGGGGCTCCAAGAGACCCAGTACTTC. Translation gives CASSEPPGIRGLQETQYF. The entire variable domain, with the rest obtained from reference TRBV2 and TRBJ2-5, is as follows: EPEVTQTPSHQVTQMGQEVILRCVPISNHLYFYWYRQILGQKVEFLVSFYNNEISEKSEIFDDQFSVERPDGSNFTLKIRSTKLEDSAMYFCASSEPPGIRGLQETQYFGPGTRLLVL.

V is TRBV4-3 and J is TRBJ2-3; no firm D call. V lost 1 base, J lost 3 bases, and 5 bases lay in between. CDR1 is LGHNA and CDR2 is YSLEER in the germline V gene. The CDR3 length is 13 residues. CDR3 sequence (DNA): TGCGCCAGCAGCCAAGGGTTGACAGATACGCAGTATTTT. Translation gives CASSQGLTDTQYF.

In regard to this clone: Compared with germline, one end of the junction differs, possibly owing to a read error. V and J are TRBV7-7 and TRBJ1-4; D might be TRBD1 (5 bases). The CDR3 extends over 15 amino acids. CDR1 is SSHAT, CDR2 FNYEAQ, per germline (reference sequence). CDR3 sequence (DNA): TGTGCTAGCAGCCTTGGATGGGGACCTAATGAAAAACTGTTTTTT. It translates to CASSLGWGPNEKLFF.

The rearrangement links TRBV4-3 to TRBJ2-7; 9 bases are shared with TRBD2. Trimming took 2 bases from V and 2 from J; bases not matched to a gene: 4. CDR1 LGHNA and CDR2 YSLEER come from the germline V gene. The CDR3 is 15 residues long. The CDR3 reads CASSQSKRGAYEQYF. As DNA, the CDR3 is TGCGCCAGCAGCCAATCAAAGCGGGGGGCCTACGAGCAGTACTTC.

This clone was detected a few times. V gene TRBV5-1 combines with J gene TRBJ1-4, with D perhaps TRBD1 (5 bases). The germline V gene encodes CDR1 SGHRS and CDR2 YFSETQ. CDR3 length: 15 amino acids. V lost 3 bases, J lost 6 bases, and 15 bases lay in between. In nucleotides, the CDR3 is TGCGCCAGCAGCTGGTCTCGGTCGGGGGATGAAAAACTGTTTTTT. It translates to CASSWSRSGDEKLFF.

Only a few counts were recorded for this clone. The chain uses TRBV6-4 and TRBJ2-7; D is perhaps TRBD1 or TRBD2 (5 bases each). Germline CDR1 reads MRHNA; CDR2 reads SNTAGT. The germline V and J ends were trimmed by 8 bases and 3 bases, with 20 bases remaining between them. The CDR3 loop spans 15 amino acids. This chain's CDR3 is CASLRDSGIHYEQYF. Written as DNA, the CDR3 is TGTGCCAGCCTTCGAGACAGCGGTATTCACTACGAGCAGTACTTC.

This rearrangement joins TRBV7-2 to TRBJ1-2, with 7 bases identical to TRBD1. Germline CDR1 SGHTA, CDR2 FQGNSA. With V trimmed by 0 bases and J by 3 bases, 4 bases remained unmatched. The CDR3 has 15 residues. For the CDR3, the DNA is TGTGCCAGCAGCTTAGCTAGGGGGCGCGACTATGGCTACACCTTC. This gives the protein CASSLARGRDYGYTF.

The J gene is TRBJ2-1, the V gene TRBV14; a possible D gene is TRBD2 (7 bases). V lost 4 bases and J 3 bases, leaving 16 bases between the germline ends. Germline V lookup: CDR1 SGHDN, CDR2 FVKESK. The CDR3 has 16 amino acids. The CDR3 sequence is CASSPREGVGYNEQFF. The CDR3 nucleotides are TGTGCCAGCAGCCCAAGGGAGGGGGTGGGCTACAATGAGCAGTTCTTC.